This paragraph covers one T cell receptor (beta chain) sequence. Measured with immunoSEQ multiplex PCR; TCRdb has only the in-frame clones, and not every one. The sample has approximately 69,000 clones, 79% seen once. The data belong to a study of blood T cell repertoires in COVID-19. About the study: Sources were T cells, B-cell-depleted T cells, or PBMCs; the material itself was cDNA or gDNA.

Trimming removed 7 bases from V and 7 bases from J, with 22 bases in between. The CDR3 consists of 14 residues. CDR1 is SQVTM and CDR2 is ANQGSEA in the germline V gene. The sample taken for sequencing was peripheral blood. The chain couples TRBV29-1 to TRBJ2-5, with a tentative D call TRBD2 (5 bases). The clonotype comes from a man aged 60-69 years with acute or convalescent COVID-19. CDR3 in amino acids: CSGYGLRKGSTQYF. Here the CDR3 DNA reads TGCAGCGGCTATGGACTCAGAAAAGGATCGACCCAGTACTTC. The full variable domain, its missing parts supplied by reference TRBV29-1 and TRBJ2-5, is SAVISQKPSRDICQRGTSLTIQCQVDSQVTMMFWYRQQPGQSLTLIATANQGSEATYESGFVIDKFPISRPNLTFSTLTVSNMSPEDSSIYLCSGYGLRKGSTQYFGPGTRLLVL.